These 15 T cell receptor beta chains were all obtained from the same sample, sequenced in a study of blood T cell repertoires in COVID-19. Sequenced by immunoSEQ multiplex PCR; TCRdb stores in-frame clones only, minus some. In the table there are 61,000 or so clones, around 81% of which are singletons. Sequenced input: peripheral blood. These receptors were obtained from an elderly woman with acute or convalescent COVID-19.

CDR3 DNA sequence: TGTGCCAGCAGCCAAGACAGGGTGGGCACAGATACGCAGTATTTT. Translated: CASSQDRVGTDTQYF. This chain uses TRBV3-1 (or the pseudogene TRBV3-2) with TRBJ2-3, with TRBD1 as a possible D gene (5 bases). V lost 0 bases and J lost 1, with 8 bases in between. CDR3 length equals 15 residues. CDR1 and CDR2 (germline): LGHDT, YNNKEL (reference sequence).

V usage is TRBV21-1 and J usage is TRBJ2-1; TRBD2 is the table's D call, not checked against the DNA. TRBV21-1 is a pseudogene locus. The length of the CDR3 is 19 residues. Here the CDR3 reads CASSKGQGGRTSGGGEQFF. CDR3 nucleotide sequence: TGTGCCAGCAGCAAAGGACAAGGAGGGAGGACTAGCGGGGGCGGTGAGCAGTTCTTC.

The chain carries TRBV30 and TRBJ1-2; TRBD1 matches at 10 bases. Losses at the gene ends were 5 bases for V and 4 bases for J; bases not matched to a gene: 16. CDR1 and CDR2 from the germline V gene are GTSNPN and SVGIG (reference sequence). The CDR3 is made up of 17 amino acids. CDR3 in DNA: TGTGCCTGGTCCCCGAAAGTGGGGGACAGGGGTCCCTATGGCTACACCTTC. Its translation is CAWSPKVGDRGPYGYTF.

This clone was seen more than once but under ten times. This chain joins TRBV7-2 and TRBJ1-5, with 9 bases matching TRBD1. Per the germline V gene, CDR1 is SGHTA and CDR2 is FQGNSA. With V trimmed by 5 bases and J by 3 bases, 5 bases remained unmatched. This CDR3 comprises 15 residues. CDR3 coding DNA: TGTGCCAGCAGCATGGGACAGGGAGTCAATCAGCCCCAGCATTTT. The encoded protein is CASSMGQGVNQPQHF.

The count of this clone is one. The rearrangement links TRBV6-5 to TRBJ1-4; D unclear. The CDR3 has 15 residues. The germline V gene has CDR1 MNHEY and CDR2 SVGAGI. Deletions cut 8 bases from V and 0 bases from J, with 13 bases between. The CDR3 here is CASLLQASTNEKLFF. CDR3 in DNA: TGTGCCAGCCTTCTCCAGGCCTCAACTAATGAAAAACTGTTTTTT.

CDR3 residues: CASSEGLAGGFSGELFF. CDR3 sequence (DNA): TGTGCCAGCAGTGAAGGCCTAGCGGGAGGGTTCTCCGGGGAGCTGTTTTTT. The V and J genes are TRBV2 and TRBJ2-2, with TRBD2 matching over 12 bases. J lost 6 bases, V lost 1 base, and 6 bases had no gene match. The CDR3 loop spans 17 amino acids. Germline assignment: CDR1 SNHLY and CDR2 FYNNEI.

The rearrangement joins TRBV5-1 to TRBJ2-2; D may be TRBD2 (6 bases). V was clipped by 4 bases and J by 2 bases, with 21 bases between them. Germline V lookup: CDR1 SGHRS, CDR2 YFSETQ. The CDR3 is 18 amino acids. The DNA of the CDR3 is TGCGCCAGCAGCCTCCTTCCCCCCGGGACTCCTAACACCGGGGAGCTGTTTTTT. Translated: CASSLLPPGTPNTGELFF.

The CDR3, as DNA: TGTGCCACCAGTGTAAGTCGTGGCCGACAAGAGACCCAGTACTTC. Its translation is CATSVSRGRQETQYF. The rearrangement uses TRBV24-1 and TRBJ2-5; D gene ambiguous. Germline assignment: CDR1 KGHDR and CDR2 SFDVKD. Trimming shortened V by 5 bases and J by 2 bases, and 14 bases separated the two germline ends. CDR3 length equals 15 residues.

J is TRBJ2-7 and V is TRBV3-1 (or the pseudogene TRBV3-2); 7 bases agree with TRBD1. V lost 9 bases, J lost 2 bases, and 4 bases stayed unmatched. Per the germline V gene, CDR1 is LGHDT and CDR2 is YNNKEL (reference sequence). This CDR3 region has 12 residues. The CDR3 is CASKGATYEQYF. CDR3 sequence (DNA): TGTGCCAGTAAGGGGGCGACCTACGAGCAGTACTTC.

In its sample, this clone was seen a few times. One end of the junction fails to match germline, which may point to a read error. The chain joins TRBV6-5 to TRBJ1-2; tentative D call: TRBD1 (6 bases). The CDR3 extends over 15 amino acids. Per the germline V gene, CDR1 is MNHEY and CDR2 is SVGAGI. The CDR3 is CASSDSQGTSYGYTF. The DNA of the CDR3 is TGTGCCAGCAGTGACTCACAGGGTACGAGCTATGGCTACACCTTC.

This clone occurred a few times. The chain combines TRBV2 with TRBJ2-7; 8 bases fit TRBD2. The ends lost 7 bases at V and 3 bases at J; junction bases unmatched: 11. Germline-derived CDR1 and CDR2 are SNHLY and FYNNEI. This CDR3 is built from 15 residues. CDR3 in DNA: TGTGCCAGCAAAATGAGCGGGGGCCGACTCTACGAGCAGTACTTC. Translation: CASKMSGGRLYEQYF.

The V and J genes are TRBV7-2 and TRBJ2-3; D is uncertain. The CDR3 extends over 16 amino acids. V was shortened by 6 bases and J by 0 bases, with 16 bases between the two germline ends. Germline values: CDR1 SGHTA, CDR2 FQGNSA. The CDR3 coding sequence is TGTGCCAGCAGAGAACGAAGAAGTACTAGCACAGATACGCAGTATTTT. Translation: CASRERRSTSTDTQYF.

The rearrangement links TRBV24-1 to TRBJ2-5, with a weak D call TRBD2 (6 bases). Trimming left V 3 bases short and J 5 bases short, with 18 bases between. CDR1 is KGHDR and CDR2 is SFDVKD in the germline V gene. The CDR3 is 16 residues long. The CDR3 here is CATSDKGTEGWETQYF. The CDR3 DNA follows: TGTGCCACCAGTGATAAGGGGACTGAGGGATGGGAGACCCAGTACTTC.

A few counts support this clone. For the CDR3, the DNA is TGTGCCAGCAGGAAGGGACAGCTAGCTGAAGCTTTCTTT. It yields the protein CASRKGQLAEAFF. This chain joins TRBV27 and TRBJ1-1, with 7 positions matching TRBD1. This CDR3 region has 13 residues. Germline CDR1 and CDR2: MNHEY and SMNVEV (reference sequence). The trim removed 6 bases at V and 6 bases at J, leaving 7 bases unmatched.

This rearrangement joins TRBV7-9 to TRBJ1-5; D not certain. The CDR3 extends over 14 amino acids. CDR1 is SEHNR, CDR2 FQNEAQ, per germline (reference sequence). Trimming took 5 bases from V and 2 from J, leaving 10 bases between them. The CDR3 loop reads CASSPGGGNQPQHF. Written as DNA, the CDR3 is TGTGCCAGCAGCCCCGGTGGTGGCAATCAGCCCCAGCATTTT.